This TCR beta chain was identified in a study of cytomegalovirus exposure and HLA in healthy donors. This CDR3 spans 14 amino acids. Germline V gives CDR1 SEHNR, CDR2 FQNEAQ (reference sequence). Trimming stripped 3 bases from V and 1 base from J, with 9 bases between. The PCR was carried out with 60 Vbeta primers and 13 Jbeta primers. Some clones are missing from TCRdb's copy, which holds only in-frame ones; the method was immunoSEQ multiplex PCR. Seen here are roughly 130,000 clones, around three fifths observed once, and the top ten hold around 8.8%. Sequencing was done on a sample of PBMCs. This clonotype was obtained from a woman aged 35 to 49 in good health and CMV-seropositive. The chain joins TRBV7-9 to TRBJ1-1; a possible D gene is TRBD1 (6 bases). The CDR3 DNA sequence: TGTGCCAGCAGCTTTGTACAGGGGAACACTGAAGCTTTCTTT. Its protein is CASSFVQGNTEAFF.